These 12 T cell receptor beta chains were sequenced from one sample in a study of T cell clusters in autoimmune cytopenias. Each sample's input was about 270 ng genomic DNA, about 38,000 genome equivalents. TRB rearrangements were amplified by touch-down multiplex PCR with mixed TRB-A/B primers. TCRdb derives one entry per CDR3 protein from the multiplex PCR reads, leaving out DNA. The specimen's table records 3,500 to 4,000 distinct CDR3 sequences. The specimen was peripheral blood. Receptors were obtained from a human donor with an autoimmune cytopenia or autoimmune hepatitis (not recorded which).

This chain links TRBV29-1 with TRBJ1-1. Per the germline V gene, CDR1 is SQVTM and CDR2 is ANQGSEA. This CDR3 comprises 13 residues. The CDR3 loop reads CSVCQSLNTEAFF.

The chain couples TRBV4-2 to TRBJ2-6. From germline, CDR1 is LGHNA and CDR2 YNFKEQ. The CDR3 loop spans 17 amino acids. This CDR3 is CASSQDLTRSGANVLTF.

This clonotype registers medium-sized by frequency. The rearrangement joins TRBV6-2 or TRBV6-3 to TRBJ2-5; TCRdb returns TRBD1, unconfirmable since there is no DNA. The CDR3 is 13 amino acids. From germline, CDR1 is MNHEY and CDR2 SVGEGT. CDR3 protein: CASSRQGRETQYF.

This clonotype is classed as medium-sized (0.01 to 0.1%) by frequency. The chain combines TRBV6-6 with TRBJ2-7; TCRdb's assignment of TRBD1 cannot be checked, as there is no DNA. CDR3 size: 15 residues. Germline V CDR1 and CDR2: MNHNY, SVGAGI (reference sequence). The CDR3 sequence: CASRGSGPYPYEQYF.

Judged by frequency, this clonotype is medium-sized. V is TRBV6-4 and J is TRBJ1-2; TCRdb's assignment of TRBD1 cannot be checked, as there is no DNA. This CDR3 is built from 12 residues. Per the germline V gene, CDR1 is MRHNA and CDR2 is SNTAGT. Here the CDR3 reads CASRANGGGYTF.

Its frequency marks this clonotype as large. The chain couples TRBV19 to TRBJ1-2; as DNA is missing, the TRBD1 call by TCRdb cannot be tested. The CDR3 extends over 14 amino acids. Looked up from germline, CDR1 is LNHDA and CDR2 is SQIVND (reference sequence). The CDR3 reads CASSVQGAHYGYTF.

According to its frequency, this clonotype is medium-sized. The rearrangement links TRBV19 to TRBJ2-7; TCRdb's D call of TRBD1 is untestable without DNA. From germline, CDR1 is LNHDA and CDR2 SQIVND (reference sequence). The CDR3 is made up of 14 amino acids. The CDR3: CASSQGTRPETQYF.

The chain has TRBV19 and TRBJ2-5; TCRdb's D call of TRBD1 is untestable without DNA. The CDR3 consists of 14 residues. Germline CDR1 reads LNHDA; CDR2 reads SQIVND (reference sequence). The CDR3 protein is CASSPRDRRYEQYF.

The CDR3 reads CASSFSSYNSPLHF. The chain is built from TRBV6-5 and TRBJ1-6. From germline, CDR1 is MNHEY and CDR2 SVGAGI. The CDR3 runs to 14 residues.

The chain uses TRBV19 and TRBJ2-7. The CDR3 loop spans 15 amino acids. Germline V gene lookup returns CDR1 LNHDA and CDR2 SQIVND (reference sequence). CDR3 region: CASSISVKGPYEQYF.

The V and J genes are TRBV13 and TRBJ1-5. The CDR3 has 13 residues. In germline, CDR1 is PRHDT, CDR2 FYEKMQ (reference sequence). Here the CDR3 reads CASSLGQVQPQHF.

The genes are TRBV6-2 or TRBV6-3 and TRBJ1-5; TCRdb designates TRBD1, a call that cannot be tested without DNA. The CDR3 is 13 amino acids. From germline, CDR1 is MNHEY and CDR2 SVGEGT. CDR3 protein: CASSYGGSQPQHF.